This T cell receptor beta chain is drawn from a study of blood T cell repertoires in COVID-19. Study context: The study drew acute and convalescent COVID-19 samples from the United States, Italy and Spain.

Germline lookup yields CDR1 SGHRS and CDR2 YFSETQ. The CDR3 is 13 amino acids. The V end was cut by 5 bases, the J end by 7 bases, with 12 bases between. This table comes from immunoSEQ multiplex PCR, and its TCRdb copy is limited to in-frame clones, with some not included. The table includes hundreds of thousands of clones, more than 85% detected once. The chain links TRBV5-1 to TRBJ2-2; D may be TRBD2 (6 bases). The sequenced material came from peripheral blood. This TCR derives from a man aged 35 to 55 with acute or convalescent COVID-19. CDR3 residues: CASSFGGIGELFF. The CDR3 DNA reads TGCGCCAGCAGTTTCGGGGGTATCGGGGAGCTGTTTTTT.